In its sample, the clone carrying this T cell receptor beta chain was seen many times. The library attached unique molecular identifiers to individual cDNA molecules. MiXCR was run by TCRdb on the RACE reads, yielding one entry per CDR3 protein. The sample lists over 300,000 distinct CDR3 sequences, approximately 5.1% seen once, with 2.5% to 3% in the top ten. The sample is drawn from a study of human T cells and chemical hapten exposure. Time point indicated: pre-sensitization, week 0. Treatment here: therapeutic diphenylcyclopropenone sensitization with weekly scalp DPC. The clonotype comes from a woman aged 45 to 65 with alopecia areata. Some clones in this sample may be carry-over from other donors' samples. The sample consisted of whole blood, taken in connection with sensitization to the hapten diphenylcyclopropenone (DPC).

For the CDR3, the DNA is TGCGCCAGCAGCTCGTCCCCGGGATACCAAGAGACCCAGTACTTC. It codes for CASSSSPGYQETQYF. The chain employs TRBV5-1 and TRBJ2-5; TRBD2 might be the D (5 bases). This CDR3 comprises 15 residues. CDR1 and CDR2 from the germline V gene are SGHRS and YFSETQ. The germline V and J ends were trimmed by 3 bases and 0 bases, with 12 bases remaining between them.